This T cell receptor (beta chain) stems from a study of post-analysis software for immune sequencing data (dated by TCRdb to the mid-2010s). Study-level background: Recorded disease courses included relapsing-remitting, secondary progressive and progressive-relapsing multiple sclerosis, with some patients lacking subtype annotation. The multiple sclerosis patient repertoires were compared with about a dozen previously published healthy control repertoires from donors aged 6 to 25 years. A subset of samples was prepared in parallel using single-end sample barcoding, then pooled and co-amplified after Illumina adapter ligation. The investigation overall reported the following: Several TRBV segments, including TRBV5-6, TRBV5-1 and TRBV20-1, were significantly more frequent in patients than controls. Direct clustering with F measure showed strong co-clustering of samples prepared in the same batch, prompting a batch-effect correction. The multiple sclerosis patient group was slightly younger than the control group. Compared with controls, multiple sclerosis patients had significantly lower normalized Chao1 diversity, a finding suggesting substantial peripheral T-cell clonal expansion.

Library prep was done by PCR. Sequencing was performed on an Illumina HiSeq 2500. Unique molecular identifiers were incorporated into TCR beta cDNA libraries to reduce PCR and sequencing biases. Every 1 to 10 million input T cells yielded 500,000 or so cDNA molecules, meaning each molecule approximated one T cell. Patient libraries were prepared and sequenced with the same protocol used for the earlier healthy control dataset. Within a given batch, samples were prepared together, multiplexed and sequenced on the same HiSeq lane. The study's processing was this. Raw barcoded reads were processed with MIGEC, and single-read molecular identifier groups were discarded before consensus assembly and CDR3 extraction. Clonotype tables were post-analysed with VDJtools, and diversity was normalized by down-sampling all datasets to the smallest sample size. To correct batch-related cross-sample contamination, repertoire overlap clustering matched CDR3 amino acid sequences but not nucleotide sequences. TCRdb reanalyzed the raw reads on its own, using fastp at Q25 for trimming and MiXCR for clone calling, and kept in-frame beta chains. When rows share a CDR3 protein, they turn into one entry using the most common DNA and genes. The V and J calls reflect TCRdb's pipeline rather than the authors' work. For this sample there are 700,000 to 800,000 distinct CDR3 sequences; roughly 29% appear just once. Under 0.7% of the sample is taken by the ten largest.

This clonotype was picked up a small number of times. Its antigen is not yet known. The input lacks base qualities; no much larger clone sits a single base away. TCR beta repertoires were profiled from peripheral blood of roughly 13 young patients with multiple sclerosis to demonstrate the VDJtools post-analysis software. Multiple sclerosis patients were children and adolescents aged 6 to 15 years. The cysteine opens and the phenylalanine closes a CDR3 of 18 amino acids. Just CDR3 DNA is preserved here, 54 bases in frame from base 1. Clipping removes 5 bases from V and 5 bases from J, with 17 as the unmatched junction base count. Looking up the germline V gene yields CDR1 SGHVS and CDR2 FNYEAQ.

The source is a girl between 10 and 17 years old with multiple sclerosis. The source material was blood. The chain couples TRBV7-6 to TRBJ1-4; 7 junctional bases match TRBD1. The sequence in DNA is TGTGCCAGCAGCCCCGCGGCCAGGGGGGCCCTGCCCAATGAAAAACTGTTTTTT. Translation gives CASSPAARGALPNEKLFF. The entire variable domain, with the stretches around the CDR3 drawn from the reference TRBV7-6 and TRBJ1-4 proteins, is GAGVSQSPRYKVTKRGQDVALRCDPISGHVSLYWYRQALGQGPEFLTYFNYEAQQDKSGLPNDRFSAERPEGSISTLTIQRTEQRDSAMYRCASSPAARGALPNEKLFFGSGTQLSVL.